The 7 T cell receptor beta chains in this list originate from one sample, sequenced in a study of response to subunit inactivated influenza vaccine. Using its own MiXCR run on the RT-PCR reads, TCRdb lists one record per CDR3 protein. In the table there are about 620,000 distinct CDR3 sequences, roughly 10% of which are singletons. The data also belong to a second study, concerning T cells expressing NK-cell markers. This second study notes: Libraries used 5'RACE template switching adding universal primer site and UMIs.

This specimen consisted of PBMCs from blood, obtained on the day of vaccination. The origin of the receptors is a man between 45 and 60 years old who received an inactivated influenza vaccine.

V usage is TRBV24-1 and J usage is TRBJ2-7; D gene uncertain. The germline CDR1 and CDR2 sequences are KGHDR and SFDVKD. This CDR3 region has 13 residues. V gave up 4 bases and J gave up 0 bases, with 6 bases separating them. CDR3 residues: CATSDPGSYEQYF. The CDR3 nucleotides read TGTGCCACCAGTGACCCTGGCTCCTACGAGCAGTACTTC.

The rearrangement links TRBV30 to TRBJ2-5, with D unclear. There are 9 residues in the CDR3. Trimming left V 8 bases short and J 5 bases short, with 6 bases between. CDR1 and CDR2 from the germline V gene are GTSNPN and SVGIG (reference sequence). The CDR3 nucleotides read TGTGCCCTGGGGGAGACCCAGTACTTC. Translating gives CALGETQYF.

This clonotype came up many times. The rearrangement uses TRBV14 and TRBJ2-2, with 12 positions matching TRBD2. V gave up 4 bases and J gave up 5 bases; unmatched junction bases: 5. The CDR3 runs to 16 residues. The V gene's germline CDR1 is SGHDN and CDR2 FVKESK. The CDR3 here is CASSPLTSGGTGELFF. CDR3 nucleotides: TGTGCCAGCAGCCCTCTGACTAGCGGGGGAACCGGGGAGCTGTTTTTT.

The V and J genes are TRBV6-1 and TRBJ2-2; the match to TRBD2 covers 7 bases. The CDR3 consists of 12 residues. CDR1 is MNHNS, CDR2 SASEGT, per germline. The junction had 3 bases not matched to a gene; V was cut back by 10 bases and J by 4 bases. Here the CDR3 reads CATWGGTGELFF. The CDR3 DNA sequence: TGTGCCACCTGGGGGGGCACCGGGGAGCTGTTTTTT.

This clonotype was found a few times. The DNA of the CDR3 is TGTGCCAGCAGCTTCCCGACTAGCGGGACAAACAATGAGCAGTTCTTC. Translating gives CASSFPTSGTNNEQFF. The V gene is TRBV7-2, the J gene TRBJ2-1; 11 nucleotides agree with TRBD2. The CDR3 sequence is 16 residues long. V dropped 3 bases and J dropped 5; count of bases not matched to a gene: 6. Per germline, CDR1 SGHTA and CDR2 FQGNSA. Drawing the rest from reference TRBV7-2 and TRBJ2-1, the complete variable domain is GAGVSQSPSNKVTEKGKDVELRCDPISGHTALYWYRQSLGQGLEFLIYFQGNSAPDKSGLPSDRFSAERTGGSVSTLTIQRTQQEDSAVYLCASSFPTSGTNNEQFFGPGTRLTVL.

This rearrangement joins TRBV7-8 to TRBJ2-1, with a possible D match to TRBD2 (6 bases). The V gene's germline CDR1 is SGHVS and CDR2 FQNEAQ. CDR3 length equals 16 residues. V was cut by 5 bases and J by 4 bases, with 18 bases left in between. CDR3 sequence reads: CASSPVRDWGYNEQFF. CDR3 bases: TGTGCCAGCAGCCCGGTCCGGGACTGGGGGTACAATGAGCAGTTCTTC.

Only a few counts were recorded for this clonotype. This chain connects TRBV20-1 to TRBJ2-7, with 8 bases fitting TRBD2. V dropped 3 bases and J dropped 1; count of bases not matched to a gene: 5. CDR1 is DFQATT, CDR2 SNEGSKA, per germline (reference sequence). The length of the CDR3 is 14 residues. CDR3 in DNA: TGCAGTGCTAGCGGACTAGCTTCATCCTACGAGCAGTACTTC. Amino acid sequence: CSASGLASSYEQYF.